Below, 20 T cell receptor beta chains from the same sample are listed, as sequenced in a study of cytomegalovirus exposure and HLA in healthy donors (dated by TCRdb to about 2017). The library came from the immunoSEQ multiplex PCR assay. For the multiplex PCR, a mixture combining 60 forward primers for TCR Vbeta segments and 13 reverse primers for TCR Jbeta segments was used. TCRdb stores this immuneACCESS table with in-frame sequences only. Part of the clones is absent; in the studies checked, under half of the shortfall reflects unresolved V genes, and no reason is known for the rest. The table for this sample lists 100,000 to 150,000 clones; approximately 80% of them were counted only once. The ten top clones hold approximately 1.6% of the sample. Source material: PBMCs. The receptors shown here come from a female donor in good health and CMV-seronegative.

The CDR3 DNA follows: TGTGCCAGCAGCTCCGGGACTAGCGGGTTCTACGAGCAGTACTTC. Its protein product is CASSSGTSGFYEQYF. This rearrangement joins TRBV9 to TRBJ2-7; 12 nucleotides line up with TRBD2. The CDR3 loop spans 15 amino acids. With V trimmed by 4 bases and J by 3 bases, 5 bases remained unmatched. Germline CDR1 SGDLS, CDR2 YYNGEE. Looking up the rest from reference TRBV9 and TRBJ2-7 gives the full variable domain: DSGVTQTPKHLITATGQRVTLRCSPRSGDLSVYWYQQSLDQGLQFLIQYYNGEERAKGNILERFSAQQFPDLHSELNLSSLELGDSALYFCASSSGTSGFYEQYFGPGTRLTVT.

The rearrangement joins TRBV7-6 to TRBJ1-1; unclear D gene. The V gene's germline CDR1 is SGHVS and CDR2 FNYEAQ. CDR3 length equals 13 residues. V was pared by 0 bases and J by 3 bases, with 5 bases between. CDR3 nucleotides: TGTGCCAGCAGCTTAGCCCAGGACACTGAAGCTTTCTTT. It yields the protein CASSLAQDTEAFF.

The chain recombines TRBV6-5 with TRBJ2-7, with TRBD2 as a possible D gene (6 bases). CDR1 MNHEY and CDR2 SVGAGI come from the germline V gene. V shed 2 bases and J shed 2 bases, with 13 bases lying between them. The CDR3 extends over 15 amino acids. CDR3 sequence reads: CASSYAGGYPYEQYF. In DNA form, the CDR3 reads TGTGCCAGCAGTTACGCCGGAGGGTACCCCTACGAGCAGTACTTC.

With regard to this clone: One junction end does not reproduce the germline sequence, and a read error may be involved. The chain employs TRBV11-2 and TRBJ1-1, with unresolved D. Per germline, CDR1 SGHAT and CDR2 FQNNGV. The CDR3 sequence is 13 residues long. The CDR3 nucleotides are TGTGCCAGTAGCTTAAGACTGGCCGGTGAAGCTTTCTTT. The encoded protein is CASSLRLAGEAFF.

This clone was seen only a few times. The gene calls are TRBV2 and TRBJ2-7, with 8 bases lining up with TRBD1. J lost 3 bases, V lost 3 bases, and 1 base had no gene match. The CDR3 spans 13 residues. CDR1 is SNHLY, CDR2 FYNNEI, per germline. CDR3 sequence reads: CASSEGQDYEQYF. The CDR3 DNA reads as TGTGCCAGCAGTGAGGGACAGGACTACGAGCAGTACTTC.

The chain employs TRBV7-2 and TRBJ1-1; D may be TRBD1 (5 bases). The germline CDR1 and CDR2 sequences are SGHTA and FQGNSA. V was trimmed by 3 bases and J by 6 bases, leaving 17 bases between them. The length of the CDR3 is 15 residues. The CDR3 is CASSFAFRAIAEAFF. The CDR3 coding sequence is TGTGCCAGCAGCTTCGCCTTCAGGGCTATCGCTGAAGCTTTCTTT. Complete variable domain (other parts from reference TRBV7-2 and TRBJ1-1): GAGVSQSPSNKVTEKGKDVELRCDPISGHTALYWYRQSLGQGLEFLIYFQGNSAPDKSGLPSDRFSAERTGGSVSTLTIQRTQQEDSAVYLCASSFAFRAIAEAFFGQGTRLTVV.

This clone has just one count. The chain recombines TRBV6-5 with TRBJ1-5, with a tentative D call TRBD1 (5 bases). V lost 0 bases, J lost 2 bases, and 8 bases lay in between. The CDR3 covers 15 residues. Germline V CDR1 and CDR2: MNHEY, SVGAGI. The CDR3 nucleotides read TGTGCCAGCAGTTACTCGCAGGGTGGCAATCAGCCCCAGCATTTT. Residues: CASSYSQGGNQPQHF.

This clone was seen only a few times. The chain links TRBV11-2 to TRBJ1-2, with D hard to call. The CDR3 length is 12 residues. V was clipped by 0 bases and J by 8 bases, with 7 bases between them. Per germline, CDR1 SGHAT and CDR2 FQNNGV. The CDR3 here is CASSLDSGGYTF. CDR3 nucleotide sequence: TGTGCCAGCAGCTTAGACAGTGGCGGCTACACCTTC.

This chain links TRBV11-1 with TRBJ2-3; TRBD2 aligns across 12 bases. The CDR3 extends over 17 amino acids. The V and J ends lost 1 base and 2 bases, in that order; junction bases with no gene match: 4. CDR1 and CDR2 from the germline V gene are SGHAT and FQDESV (reference sequence). For the CDR3, the DNA is TGTGCCAGCAGCTTAGGAGGACTAGCGGGAAACACAGATACGCAGTATTTT. Its protein is CASSLGGLAGNTDTQYF.

The count of this clone is one. Additional DNA sequences in this sample encode the identical CDR3. This rearrangement joins TRBV28 to TRBJ1-1; D not certain. Germline-derived CDR1 and CDR2 are MDHEN and SYDVKM. Trimming stripped 6 bases from V and 1 base from J, with 18 bases between. The CDR3 is 16 amino acids. The CDR3 sequence: CASREVVGSGNTEAFF. The CDR3 DNA reads as TGTGCCAGCAGGGAGGTGGTGGGGTCGGGGAACACTGAAGCTTTCTTT.

The chain is built from TRBV9 and TRBJ1-4; 8 positions match TRBD1. Germline V gene sequence: CDR1 SGDLS, CDR2 YYNGEE. V shed 3 bases and J 4 bases; nucleotides not matched to a gene: 14. The CDR3 loop spans 18 amino acids. The CDR3 DNA follows: TGTGCCAGCAGCGCCAAATTCGACAGGGGCAGCCGTAATGAAAAACTGTTTTTT. It is translated as CASSAKFDRGSRNEKLFF.

This chain links TRBV11-2 with TRBJ1-3; weak D call: TRBD1 (5 bases). The CDR3 extends over 15 amino acids. CDR1 is SGHAT, CDR2 FQNNGV, per germline. The V and J ends lost 5 bases and 0 bases respectively, with 11 bases between them. The CDR3 nucleotides read TGTGCCAGCAGCCGTACAGGCGGCTCTGGAAACACCATATATTTT. Residues: CASSRTGGSGNTIYF.

The rearrangement uses TRBV9 and TRBJ2-2; 7 nucleotides line up with TRBD2. The CDR3 runs 17 residues. The germline gives CDR1 SGDLS, CDR2 YYNGEE. V lost 0 bases, J lost 5 bases, and 10 bases stayed unmatched. CDR3 protein: CASSVAPGGGRTGELFF. The CDR3, as DNA: TGTGCCAGCAGCGTAGCTCCCGGGGGAGGGCGGACCGGGGAGCTGTTTTTT.

The chain employs TRBV19 and TRBJ2-5; possible D gene TRBD1, 5 bases. With the DNA end fitting TRBJ2-7 better, the J assignment may be wrong. Looked up from germline, CDR1 is LNHDA and CDR2 is SQIVND (reference sequence). This CDR3 has 12 residues. CDR3 sequence reads: CASSTQGYEQYF. Written as DNA, the CDR3 is TGTGCCAGTAGTACCCAGGGCTACGAGCAGTACTTC.

This sequence joins TRBV6-5 and TRBJ2-7, with D perhaps TRBD1 (6 bases). Trimming shortened V by 6 bases and J by 1 base, and 13 bases separated the two germline ends. Germline CDR1 and CDR2: MNHEY and SVGAGI. The CDR3 has 14 residues. CDR3: CASRPRQASYEQYF. CDR3 bases: TGTGCCAGCAGACCTCGACAGGCGTCCTACGAGCAGTACTTC.

The V gene is TRBV4-3, the J gene TRBJ1-2; a weak D match, TRBD1 (6 bases). The germline V and J ends were trimmed by 0 bases and 2 bases, with 10 bases remaining between them. This CDR3 has 15 residues. CDR1 is LGHNA and CDR2 is YSLEER in the germline V gene. The DNA for the CDR3 is TGCGCCAGCAGCCAAGATCATAGGGGGAACTATGGCTACACCTTC. It specifies CASSQDHRGNYGYTF.

This clone was observed a single time. This rearrangement joins TRBV7-2 to TRBJ2-6, with D possibly matching TRBD1 (6 bases). This CDR3 is 18 amino acids long. CDR1 and CDR2 (germline): SGHTA, FQGNSA. Between the trimmed V and J ends, which lost 4 bases and 0 bases, there was a span of 16 bases. CDR3 region: CASSYTGWGPSGANVLTF. The DNA for the CDR3 is TGTGCCAGCAGCTACACAGGGTGGGGTCCCTCTGGGGCCAACGTCCTGACTTTC.

J is TRBJ2-1 and V is TRBV2; D remains ambiguous. This CDR3 spans 15 amino acids. Germline CDR1 is SNHLY and CDR2 is FYNNEI. The ends were cut back, 2 bases at V and 4 bases at J, with 12 bases in the middle. The CDR3 loop is CASSEIPLRYNEQFF. CDR3 in DNA: TGTGCCAGCAGTGAAATACCGTTACGGTACAATGAGCAGTTCTTC.

V is TRBV6-5 and J is TRBJ1-2; 7 bases are a match to TRBD1. The J segment lost 6 bases and the V segment lost 5 bases, leaving 9 bases of the junction unmatched. This CDR3 has 14 residues. The germline V gene has CDR1 MNHEY and CDR2 SVGAGI. The CDR3 here is CASSPNRGRNGYTF. CDR3 DNA: TGTGCCAGCAGTCCTAACAGGGGACGTAATGGCTACACCTTC.

The sample holds one count of this clone. The rearrangement uses TRBV4-1 and TRBJ1-2; tentatively, D is TRBD1 (6 bases). Deletions cut 2 bases from V and 4 bases from J, with 11 bases between. The CDR3 has 14 amino acids. Per germline, CDR1 MGHRA and CDR2 YSYEKL. CDR3 in amino acids: CASSQPRTVYGYTF. CDR3 bases: TGCGCCAGCAGCCAACCCCGGACAGTCTATGGCTACACCTTC.